This TCR beta chain stems from a study of T-cell reconstitution after alpha-beta-depleted transplantation in children. V was trimmed by 3 bases and J by 8 bases, leaving 13 bases between them. This CDR3 is 12 amino acids long. Germline CDR1 and CDR2: SQVTM and ANQGSEA. Unique molecular identifiers were built into the TCRbeta library. Each CDR3 protein gets one entry after TCRdb re-called the PCR reads with MiXCR. The data hold about 540,000 distinct CDR3 sequences, with 15% to 20% observed a single time. The source of this sequence is a human donor who donated a stem cell graft to a child with acute lymphoblastic leukemia. Material: PBMCs from the stem cell graft donor, obtained from the stem cell graft. The J gene is TRBJ1-1, the V gene TRBV29-1; TRBD1 might be the D (5 bases). In nucleotides, the CDR3 is TGCAGCGTTGAGGGTGACAGCCTGGAAGCTTTCTTT. It is translated as CSVEGDSLEAFF.